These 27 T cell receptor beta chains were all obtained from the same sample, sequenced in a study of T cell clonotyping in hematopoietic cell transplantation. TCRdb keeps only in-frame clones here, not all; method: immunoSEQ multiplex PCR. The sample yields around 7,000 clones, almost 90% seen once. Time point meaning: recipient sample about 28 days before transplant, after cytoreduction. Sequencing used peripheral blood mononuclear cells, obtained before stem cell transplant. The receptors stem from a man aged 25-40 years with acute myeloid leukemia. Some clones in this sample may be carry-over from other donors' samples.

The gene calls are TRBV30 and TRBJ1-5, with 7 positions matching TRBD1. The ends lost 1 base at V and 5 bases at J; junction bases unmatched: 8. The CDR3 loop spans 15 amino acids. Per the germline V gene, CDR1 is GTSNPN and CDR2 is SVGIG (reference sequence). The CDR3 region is CAWSGSTGDYQPQHF. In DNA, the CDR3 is TGTGCCTGGAGTGGATCAACAGGGGATTATCAGCCCCAGCATTTT.

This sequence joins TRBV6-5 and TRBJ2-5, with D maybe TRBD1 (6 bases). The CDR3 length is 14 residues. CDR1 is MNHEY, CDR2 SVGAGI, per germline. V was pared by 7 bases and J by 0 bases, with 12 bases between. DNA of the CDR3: TGTGCCAGCACCCCTGGACAGTACCAAGAGACCCAGTACTTC. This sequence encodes CASTPGQYQETQYF.

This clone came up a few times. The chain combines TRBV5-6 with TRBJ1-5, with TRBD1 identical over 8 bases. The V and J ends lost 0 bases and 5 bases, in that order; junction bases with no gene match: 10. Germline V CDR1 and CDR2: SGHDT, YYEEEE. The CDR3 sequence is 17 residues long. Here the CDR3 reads CASSLEGRGRAHQPQHF. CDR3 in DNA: TGTGCCAGCAGCTTGGAGGGCAGGGGGCGGGCCCATCAGCCCCAGCATTTT.

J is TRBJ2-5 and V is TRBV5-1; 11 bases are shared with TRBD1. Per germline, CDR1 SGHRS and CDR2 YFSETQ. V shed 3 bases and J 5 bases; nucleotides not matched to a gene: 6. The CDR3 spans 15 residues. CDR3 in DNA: TGCGCCAGCAGCTCGGACAGGGGGCAGGGGGAGACCCAGTACTTC. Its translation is CASSSDRGQGETQYF.

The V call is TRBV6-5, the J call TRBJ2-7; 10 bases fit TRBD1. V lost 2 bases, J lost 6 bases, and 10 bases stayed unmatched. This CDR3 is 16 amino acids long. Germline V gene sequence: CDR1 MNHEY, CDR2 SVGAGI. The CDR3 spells CASSYPSGTGVGEQYF. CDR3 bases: TGTGCCAGCAGTTACCCCTCCGGGACAGGGGTGGGCGAGCAGTACTTC.

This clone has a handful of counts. The CDR3 DNA follows: TGTGCCAGCAGTCCCGCCGGGACAGGACTCACCGGGGAGCTGTTTTTT. It is translated as CASSPAGTGLTGELFF. The V call is TRBV7-2, the J call TRBJ2-2; 8 bases map to TRBD1. The J segment lost 4 bases and the V segment lost 6 bases, leaving 10 bases of the junction unmatched. In germline, CDR1 is SGHTA, CDR2 FQGNSA. CDR3 length: 16 amino acids.

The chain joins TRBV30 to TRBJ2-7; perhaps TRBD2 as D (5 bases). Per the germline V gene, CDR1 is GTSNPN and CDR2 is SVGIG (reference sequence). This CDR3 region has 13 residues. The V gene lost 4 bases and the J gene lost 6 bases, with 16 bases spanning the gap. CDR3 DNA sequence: TGTGCCTGGACCGGGAAACTTCACGGCGAGCAGTACTTC. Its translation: CAWTGKLHGEQYF.

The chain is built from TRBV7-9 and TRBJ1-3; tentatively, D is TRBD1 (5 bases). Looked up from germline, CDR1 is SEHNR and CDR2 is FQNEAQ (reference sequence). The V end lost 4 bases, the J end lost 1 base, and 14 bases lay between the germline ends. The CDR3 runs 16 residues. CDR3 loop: CASSSVGEGSGNTIYF. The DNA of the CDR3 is TGTGCCAGCAGCTCGGTCGGCGAGGGGTCTGGAAACACCATATATTTT.

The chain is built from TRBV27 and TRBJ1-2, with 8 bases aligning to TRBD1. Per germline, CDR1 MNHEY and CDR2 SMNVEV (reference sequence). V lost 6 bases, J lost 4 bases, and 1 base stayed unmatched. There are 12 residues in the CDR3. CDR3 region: CASRTGVYGYTF. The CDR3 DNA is TGTGCCAGCAGGACAGGGGTCTATGGCTACACCTTC.

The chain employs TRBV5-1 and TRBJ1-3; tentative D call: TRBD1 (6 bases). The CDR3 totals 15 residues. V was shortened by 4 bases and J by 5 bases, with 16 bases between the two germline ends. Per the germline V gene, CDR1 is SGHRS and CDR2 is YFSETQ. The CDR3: CASSDPGAGRNTIYF. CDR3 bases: TGCGCCAGCAGCGATCCGGGGGCGGGTAGAAACACCATATATTTT.

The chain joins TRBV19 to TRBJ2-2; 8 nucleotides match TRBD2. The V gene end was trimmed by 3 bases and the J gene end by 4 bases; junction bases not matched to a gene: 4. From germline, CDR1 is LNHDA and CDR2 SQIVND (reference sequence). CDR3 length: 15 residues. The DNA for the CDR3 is TGTGCCAGTAGTATCAGCGGGGGCCTCACCGGGGAGCTGTTTTTT. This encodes CASSISGGLTGELFF.

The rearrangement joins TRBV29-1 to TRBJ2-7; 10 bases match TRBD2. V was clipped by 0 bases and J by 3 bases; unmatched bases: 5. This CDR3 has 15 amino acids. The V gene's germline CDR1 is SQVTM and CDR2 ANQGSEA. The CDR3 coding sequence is TGCAGCGTTGAAGAGGAAACTAGCGGGATCTACGAGCAGTACTTC. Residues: CSVEEETSGIYEQYF.

CDR3 sequence (DNA): TGTGCCAGCAGCCAAAGGAAGAGCGGAGACACAGATACGCAGTATTTT. Translating it yields CASSQRKSGDTDTQYF. The V gene is TRBV4-2, the J gene TRBJ2-3; D might be TRBD2 (5 bases). Germline V CDR1 and CDR2: LGHNA, YNFKEQ. This CDR3 comprises 16 residues. Between the trimmed V and J ends, which lost 2 bases and 2 bases, there was a span of 14 bases.

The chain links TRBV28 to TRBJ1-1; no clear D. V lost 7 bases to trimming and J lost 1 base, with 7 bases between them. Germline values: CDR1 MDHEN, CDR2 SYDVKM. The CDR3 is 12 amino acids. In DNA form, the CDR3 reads TGTGCCAGCAATCCGGGGAACACTGAAGCTTTCTTT. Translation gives CASNPGNTEAFF.

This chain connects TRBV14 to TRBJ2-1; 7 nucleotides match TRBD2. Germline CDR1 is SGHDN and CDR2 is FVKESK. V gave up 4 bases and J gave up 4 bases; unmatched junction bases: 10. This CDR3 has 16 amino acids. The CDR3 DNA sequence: TGTGCCAGCAGCCTTGGAGGGGAGGGCCAGTACAATGAGCAGTTCTTC. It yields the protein CASSLGGEGQYNEQFF.

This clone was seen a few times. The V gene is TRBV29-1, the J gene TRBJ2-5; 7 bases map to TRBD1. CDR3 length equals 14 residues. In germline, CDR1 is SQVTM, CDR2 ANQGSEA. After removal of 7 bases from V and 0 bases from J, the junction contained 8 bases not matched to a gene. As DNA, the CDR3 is TGCAGCGCCGACGACGACAGGGACCAAGAGACCCAGTACTTC. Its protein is CSADDDRDQETQYF.

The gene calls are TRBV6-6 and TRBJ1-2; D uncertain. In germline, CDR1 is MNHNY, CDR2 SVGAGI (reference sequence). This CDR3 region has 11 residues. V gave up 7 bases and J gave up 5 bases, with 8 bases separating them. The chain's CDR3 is CASTPGYGYTF. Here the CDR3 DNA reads TGTGCCAGCACCCCGGGGTATGGCTACACCTTC.

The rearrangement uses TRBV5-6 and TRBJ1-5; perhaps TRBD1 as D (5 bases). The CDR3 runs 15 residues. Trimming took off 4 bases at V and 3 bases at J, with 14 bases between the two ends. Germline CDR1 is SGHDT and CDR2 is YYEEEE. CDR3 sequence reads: CASSPWGGTNQPQHF. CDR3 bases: TGTGCCAGCAGCCCATGGGGTGGGACCAATCAGCCCCAGCATTTT.

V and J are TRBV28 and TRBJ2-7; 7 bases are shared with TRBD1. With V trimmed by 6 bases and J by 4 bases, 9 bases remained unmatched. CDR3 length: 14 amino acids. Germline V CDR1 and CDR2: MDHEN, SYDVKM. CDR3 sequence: CASSPGTEGYEQYF. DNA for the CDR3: TGTGCCAGCAGCCCCGGGACAGAAGGTTACGAGCAGTACTTC.

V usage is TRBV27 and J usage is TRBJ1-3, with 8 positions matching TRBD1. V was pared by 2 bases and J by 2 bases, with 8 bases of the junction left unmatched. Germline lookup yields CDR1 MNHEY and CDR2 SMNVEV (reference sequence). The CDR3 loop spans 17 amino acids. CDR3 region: CASSLVYGQGTGNTIYF. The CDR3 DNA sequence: TGTGCCAGCAGTTTAGTTTACGGACAGGGAACTGGAAACACCATATATTTT.

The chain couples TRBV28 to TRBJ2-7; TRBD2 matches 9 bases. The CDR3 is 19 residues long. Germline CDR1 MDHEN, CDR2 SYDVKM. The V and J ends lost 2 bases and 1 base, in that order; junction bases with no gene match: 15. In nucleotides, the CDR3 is TGTGCCAGCAGTTTAAGAAATAGCGGGAGAGACCGAAGTTCCTACGAGCAGTACTTC. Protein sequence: CASSLRNSGRDRSSYEQYF.

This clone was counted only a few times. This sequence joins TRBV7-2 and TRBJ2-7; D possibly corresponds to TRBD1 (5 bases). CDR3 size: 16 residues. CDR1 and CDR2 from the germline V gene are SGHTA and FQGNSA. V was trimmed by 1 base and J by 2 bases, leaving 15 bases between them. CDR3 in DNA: TGTGCCAGCAGCTTAGTCCAACAGGTCGCCGCCTACGAGCAGTACTTC. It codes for CASSLVQQVAAYEQYF.

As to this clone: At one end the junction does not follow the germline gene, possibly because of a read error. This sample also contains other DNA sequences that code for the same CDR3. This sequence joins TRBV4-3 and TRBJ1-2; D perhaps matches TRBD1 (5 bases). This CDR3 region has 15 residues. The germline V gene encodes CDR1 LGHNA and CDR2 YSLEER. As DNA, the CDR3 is TGCGCCAGCAGCCAAGATCTCTCAGGGAACTATGGCTATACCTTC. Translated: CASSQDLSGNYGYTF.

CDR3 bases: TGCGCCAGCAGCGACACCGGGAGCTACGGCTATGGCTACACCTTC. Its protein product is CASSDTGSYGYGYTF. The chain carries TRBV5-1 and TRBJ1-2; the D is unclear. The CDR3 spans 15 residues. Germline loops: CDR1 SGHRS, CDR2 YFSETQ. V lost 4 bases to trimming and J lost 4 bases, with 17 bases between them.

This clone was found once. Written as DNA, the CDR3 is TGTGCCAGCAGTTACGGCGGGGAGGGCACTGAAGCTTTCTTT. Amino acids: CASSYGGEGTEAFF. The J gene is TRBJ1-1, the V gene TRBV6-6; D not certain. The CDR3 sequence is 14 residues long. From germline, CDR1 is MNHNY and CDR2 SVGAGI (reference sequence). V dropped 2 bases and J dropped 4 bases, with 11 bases sitting between them.

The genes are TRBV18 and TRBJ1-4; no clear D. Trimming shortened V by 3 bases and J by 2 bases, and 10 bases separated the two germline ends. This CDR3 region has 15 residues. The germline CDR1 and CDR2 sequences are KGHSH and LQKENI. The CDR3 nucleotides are TGTGCCAGCTCACCTTCAAATCCCACTAATGAAAAACTGTTTTTT. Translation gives CASSPSNPTNEKLFF.

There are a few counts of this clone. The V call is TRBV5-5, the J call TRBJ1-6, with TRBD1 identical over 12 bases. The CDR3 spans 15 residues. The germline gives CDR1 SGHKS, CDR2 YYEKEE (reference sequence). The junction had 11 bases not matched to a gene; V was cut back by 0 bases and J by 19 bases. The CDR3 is CASSLGWDRGRGGHF. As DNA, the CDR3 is TGTGCCAGCAGCTTGGGATGGGACAGGGGGCGAGGCGGTCACTTT.